This T cell receptor beta chain is from a study of blood T cell repertoires in COVID-19. V was pared by 6 bases and J by 0 bases, with 17 bases of the junction left unmatched. Germline V gives CDR1 SGHTA, CDR2 FQGTGA. This CDR3 spans 19 amino acids. Original data processing: Reference gene primer amplification in the assay estimated nucleated cell counts. Using immunoSEQ multiplex PCR, the repertoire was profiled, and TCRdb retains in-frame clones only, with some absent. The V and J calls and clone size were taken over from that table, and D and trimming were inferred from the DNA. This table holds hundreds of thousands of clones, around 86% found once.

This receptor was taken from a woman between 50 and 59 years old who had recovered from COVID-19. Material for sequencing was PBMCs or T cells enriched from blood (not recorded which). This chain links TRBV7-3 with TRBJ1-5; 7 bases fit TRBD1. CDR3 nucleotide sequence: TGTGCCAGCAGGCCACCTCCTCGGGACAGTATATTTAGCAATCAGCCCCAGCATTTT. Its protein product is CASRPPPRDSIFSNQPQHF.